This T cell receptor beta chain was recorded in a study of T cell responses to AZD1222 COVID-19 vaccine. Study-wide findings and caveats: Of the AZD1222 recipients, only six were seropositive at baseline. Unmutated variant regions reportedly attract nearly half of all spike-specific TCRs. There were repertoire samples only from the period after the peak T cell response.

As to this clone: The antigen is unknown.

Trimming shortened V by 4 bases and J by 5 bases, and 11 bases separated the two germline ends. The CDR3 extends over 13 amino acids. Germline V lookup: CDR1 LGHDT, CDR2 YNNKEL (reference sequence). Some clones are missing from TCRdb's copy, which holds only in-frame ones; the method was immunoSEQ multiplex PCR. The sample lists 160,000 or so clones; around 90% were seen once. V and J are TRBV3-1 (or the pseudogene TRBV3-2) and TRBJ1-1, with D perhaps TRBD1 (6 bases). This receptor was taken from an adult who received the MenACWY meningococcal vaccine as a control. The source material was peripheral blood, sampled 28 days after the second dose of the MenACWY control vaccine. The CDR3 DNA is TGTGCCAGCAGCCCTTTTACAGGGACTGAAGCTTTCTTT. Its protein product is CASSPFTGTEAFF.